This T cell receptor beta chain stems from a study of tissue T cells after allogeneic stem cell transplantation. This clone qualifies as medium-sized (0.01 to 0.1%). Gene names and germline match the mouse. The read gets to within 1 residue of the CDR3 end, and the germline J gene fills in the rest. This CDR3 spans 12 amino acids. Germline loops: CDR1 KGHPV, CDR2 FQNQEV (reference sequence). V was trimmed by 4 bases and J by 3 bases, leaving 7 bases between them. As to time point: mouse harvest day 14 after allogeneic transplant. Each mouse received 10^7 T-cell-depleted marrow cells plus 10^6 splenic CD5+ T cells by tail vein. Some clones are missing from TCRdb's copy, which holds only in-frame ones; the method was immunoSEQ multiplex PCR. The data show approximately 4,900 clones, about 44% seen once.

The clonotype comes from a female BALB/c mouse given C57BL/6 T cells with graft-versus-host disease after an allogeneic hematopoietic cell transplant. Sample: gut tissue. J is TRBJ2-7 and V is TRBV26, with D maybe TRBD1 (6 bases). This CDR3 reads CASSRQDYEQYF. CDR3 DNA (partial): TGTGCCAGCAGTCGACAGGACTATGAACAGTAC.